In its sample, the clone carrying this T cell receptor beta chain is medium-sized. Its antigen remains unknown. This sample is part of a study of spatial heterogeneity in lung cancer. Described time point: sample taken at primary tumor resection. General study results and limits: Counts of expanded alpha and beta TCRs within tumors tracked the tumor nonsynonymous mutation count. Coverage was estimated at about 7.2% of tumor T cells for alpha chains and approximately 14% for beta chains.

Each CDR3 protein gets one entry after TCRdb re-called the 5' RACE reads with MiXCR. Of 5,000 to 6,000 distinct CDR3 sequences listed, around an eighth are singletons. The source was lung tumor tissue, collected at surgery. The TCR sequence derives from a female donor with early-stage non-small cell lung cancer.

The CDR3 sequence: CASSSPGLGNTEAFF. In DNA, the CDR3 is TGTGCCAGCAGCTCCCCGGGTCTCGGGAACACTGAAGCTTTCTTT. This sequence joins TRBV7-2 and TRBJ1-1, with D uncertain. Germline V lookup: CDR1 SGHTA, CDR2 FQGNSA. The CDR3 extends over 15 amino acids. V shed 4 bases and J shed 1 base, with 13 bases lying between them.